The 21 T cell receptor beta chains below were found in one sample sequenced in a study of cytomegalovirus exposure and HLA in healthy donors. PCR employed 60 Vbeta and 13 Jbeta primers. Clones were sequenced by immunoSEQ multiplex PCR, and TCRdb holds only the in-frame ones, with some missing. Here the sample spans roughly 180,000 clones, 65% to 85% being singletons. Sequenced material: PBMCs. The receptors shown here come from a boy under 10 years old in good health and CMV-seronegative.

Of note for this clone: The junction departs from germline at one end; a sequencing error may be responsible. The V and J genes are TRBV7-9 and TRBJ2-6; 12 bases match TRBD2. This CDR3 contains 16 residues. Germline V gene data show CDR1 as SEHNR and CDR2 as FQNEAQ (reference sequence). CDR3 sequence: CASSLAGGPGANGLTF. The CDR3 DNA reads as TGTGCCAGCAGCCTAGCGGGGGGGCCTGGGGCCAACGGCCTGACTTTC.

The chain joins TRBV6-6 to TRBJ2-3; 8 nucleotides agree with TRBD1. The CDR3 sequence is 14 residues long. Unmatched junction bases numbered 5, after V lost 6 bases and J lost 3 bases. Germline-derived CDR1 and CDR2 are MNHNY and SVGAGI (reference sequence). For the CDR3, the DNA is TGTGCCAGCAGAACTGGACAGGGAACAGATACGCAGTATTTT. This sequence encodes CASRTGQGTDTQYF.

J is TRBJ2-1 and V is TRBV12-5; D might be TRBD2 (5 bases). Looked up from germline, CDR1 is LGHNT and CDR2 is FRNRAP. The CDR3 consists of 13 residues. Trimming took 1 base from V and 12 from J, leaving 13 bases between them. This chain's CDR3 is CASGLASRGGQFF. For the CDR3, the DNA is TGTGCTAGTGGTTTGGCTAGCCGTGGCGGGCAGTTCTTC.

The chain joins TRBV6-5 to TRBJ2-1; TRBD2 matches 7 bases. V shed 6 bases and J 8 bases; nucleotides not matched to a gene: 13. The CDR3 runs to 15 residues. Per the germline V gene, CDR1 is MNHEY and CDR2 is SVGAGI. The CDR3 loop is CASSSRAGRVYEQFF. The DNA of the CDR3 is TGTGCCAGCAGCTCAAGAGCGGGACGGGTCTATGAGCAGTTCTTC.

The chain carries TRBV30 and TRBJ2-1; tentatively, D is TRBD2 (6 bases). V lost 2 bases and J lost 7, with 15 bases in between. Germline lookup yields CDR1 GTSNPN and CDR2 SVGIG (reference sequence). The CDR3 runs to 14 residues. The CDR3: CAWSIPGVRNEQFF. The CDR3 DNA reads TGTGCCTGGAGTATCCCGGGAGTTAGGAATGAGCAGTTCTTC.

The chain has TRBV18 and TRBJ2-6, with 7 bases aligning to TRBD1. The V gene end was trimmed by 0 bases and the J gene end by 0 bases; junction bases not matched to a gene: 17. This CDR3 is 22 amino acids long. Germline CDR1 reads KGHSH; CDR2 reads LQKENI. CDR3 in DNA: TGTGCCAGCTCACCACCCCCTTTGAGGCGACAGGGAACGCGCTCTGGGGCCAACGTCCTGACTTTC. Its translation is CASSPPPLRRQGTRSGANVLTF.

In DNA form, the CDR3 reads TGTGCCAGCAGCCTACGAAGTCAGGGGTCCGGGGGCTACACCTTC. Translated, it gives CASSLRSQGSGGYTF. The rearrangement joins TRBV11-3 to TRBJ1-2; possibly TRBD1 for D (6 bases). This CDR3 is 15 amino acids long. Germline V gene lookup returns CDR1 SGHNT and CDR2 YENEEA. Trimming left V 5 bases short and J 8 bases short, with 21 bases between.

The V call is TRBV6-5, the J call TRBJ1-1, with a tentative D call TRBD1 (6 bases). This CDR3 has 11 amino acids. The germline V gene encodes CDR1 MNHEY and CDR2 SVGAGI. Between the trimmed V and J ends, which lost 11 bases and 6 bases, there was a span of 13 bases. The DNA of the CDR3 is TGTGCCGTTGGAGAGGGGGCTGAAGCTTTCTTT. Protein sequence: CAVGEGAEAFF.

This chain joins TRBV2 and TRBJ1-2; D might be TRBD1 (6 bases). Germline V lookup: CDR1 SNHLY, CDR2 FYNNEI. The V end was cut by 6 bases, the J end by 6 bases, with 14 bases between. The CDR3 runs 13 residues. CDR3 DNA: TGTGCCAGCAGCCCAGCGGGGGCGGATGGCTACACCTTC. Translating it yields CASSPAGADGYTF.

V and J are TRBV6-6 and TRBJ2-7; the match to TRBD2 covers 9 bases. The length of the CDR3 is 13 residues. Trimming took 6 bases from V and 4 from J; bases not matched to a gene: 4. The germline V gene has CDR1 MNHNY and CDR2 SVGAGI (reference sequence). The CDR3 loop reads CASRSGGKYEQYF. The DNA for the CDR3 is TGTGCCAGCAGAAGCGGGGGGAAGTACGAGCAGTACTTC.

This chain links TRBV15 with TRBJ1-2, with D maybe TRBD1 (6 bases). Germline CDR1 and CDR2: LNHNV and YYDKDF (reference sequence). The CDR3 runs to 12 residues. V lost 3 bases, J lost 5 bases, and 7 bases lay in between. The chain's CDR3 is CATSRDSYGYTF. The CDR3 bases are TGTGCCACCAGCAGGGACAGTTATGGCTACACCTTC. Filled out from reference TRBV15 and TRBJ1-2, the complete variable domain reads DAMVIQNPRYQVTQFGKPVTLSCSQTLNHNVMYWYQQKSSQAPKLLFHYYDKDFNNEADTPDNFQSRRPNTSFCFLDIRSPGLGDTAMYLCATSRDSYGYTFGSGTRLTVV.

The chain combines TRBV4-3 with TRBJ2-1, with TRBD2 identical over 10 bases. V lost 0 bases and J lost 5; bases outside the gene matches: 13. This CDR3 has 19 residues. Germline V gene sequence: CDR1 LGHNA, CDR2 YSLEER. The CDR3 spells CASSQDWSGGALDDNEQFF. The DNA of the CDR3 is TGCGCCAGCAGCCAAGATTGGAGCGGGGGGGCCTTGGACGACAATGAGCAGTTCTTC.

The gene calls are TRBV28 and TRBJ1-1, with no clear D. The length of the CDR3 is 13 residues. The V end was cut by 2 bases, the J end by 11 bases, with 15 bases between. Germline V gives CDR1 MDHEN, CDR2 SYDVKM. CDR3 in amino acids: CASSLDPGGRAFF. Here the CDR3 DNA reads TGTGCCAGCAGTTTAGATCCGGGAGGGCGTGCTTTCTTT.

The chain links TRBV5-6 to TRBJ1-2; no clear D. The CDR3 sequence is 13 residues long. Germline V CDR1 and CDR2: SGHDT, YYEEEE. V lost 0 bases to trimming and J lost 4 bases, with 7 bases between them. This CDR3 is CASSLGAGYGYTF. The CDR3 region has the DNA TGTGCCAGCAGCTTGGGGGCAGGCTATGGCTACACCTTC.

This chain joins TRBV5-4 and TRBJ1-1, with D possibly matching TRBD1 (5 bases). The CDR3 has 16 residues. Trimming took off 4 bases at V and 1 base at J, with 17 bases between the two ends. CDR1 and CDR2 (germline): SGHNT, YYREEE (reference sequence). DNA of the CDR3: TGTGCCAGCAGCCCCCTTCAGGGTACAGGGAACACTGAAGCTTTCTTT. Amino acid sequence: CASSPLQGTGNTEAFF.

The chain joins TRBV10-3 to TRBJ2-5, with 8 bases matching TRBD2. CDR1 ENHRY and CDR2 SYGVKD come from the germline V gene. Trimming removed 4 bases from V and 3 bases from J; junction bases left unmatched: 1. The CDR3 covers 13 residues. CDR3 bases: TGTGCCATCAGTGGGGGACTAGAAGAGACCCAGTACTTC. This sequence encodes CAISGGLEETQYF.

The DNA for the CDR3 is TGTGCCAGCAGCGGAGGGGGCTTGGGACCCTACAATGAGCAGTTCTTC. Translating it yields CASSGGGLGPYNEQFF. This rearrangement joins TRBV7-6 to TRBJ2-1; possibly TRBD1 for D (7 bases). V lost 5 bases, J lost 2 bases, and 16 bases lay in between. Looked up from germline, CDR1 is SGHVS and CDR2 is FNYEAQ. This CDR3 spans 16 amino acids.

This chain connects TRBV9 to TRBJ1-1; TRBD1 matches at 8 bases. CDR1 and CDR2 (germline): SGDLS, YYNGEE. After removal of 4 bases from V and 4 bases from J, the junction contained 3 bases not matched to a gene. The CDR3 runs to 13 residues. CDR3 DNA sequence: TGTGCCAGCAGCCCTACAGGGGGCACTGAAGCTTTCTTT. Translating it yields CASSPTGGTEAFF. Filled out from reference TRBV9 and TRBJ1-1, the complete variable domain reads DSGVTQTPKHLITATGQRVTLRCSPRSGDLSVYWYQQSLDQGLQFLIQYYNGEERAKGNILERFSAQQFPDLHSELNLSSLELGDSALYFCASSPTGGTEAFFGQGTRLTVV.

DNA for the CDR3: TGTGCCAGCAGTGAAGGACAGGGCAATCAGCCCCAGCATTTT. It is translated as CASSEGQGNQPQHF. The chain joins TRBV2 to TRBJ1-5; perhaps TRBD1 as D (6 bases). Trimming took 1 base from V and 2 from J, leaving 6 bases between them. CDR1 and CDR2 from the germline V gene are SNHLY and FYNNEI. The CDR3 sequence is 14 residues long.

V usage is TRBV7-9 and J usage is TRBJ1-1; 8 bases are shared with TRBD1. From germline, CDR1 is SEHNR and CDR2 FQNEAQ (reference sequence). This CDR3 contains 14 residues. Losses at the gene ends were 5 bases for V and 6 bases for J; bases not matched to a gene: 8. The CDR3 loop reads CASSPQGAKAEAFF. CDR3 nucleotide sequence: TGTGCCAGCAGCCCGCAGGGGGCGAAGGCTGAAGCTTTCTTT.

The rearrangement uses TRBV30 and TRBJ1-6; a weak D match, TRBD1 (5 bases). The CDR3 is made up of 16 amino acids. Germline V CDR1 and CDR2: GTSNPN, SVGIG (reference sequence). Trimming shortened V by 3 bases and J by 6 bases, and 18 bases separated the two germline ends. The CDR3 sequence is CAWSENLGQANSPLHF. The CDR3 DNA reads as TGTGCCTGGAGCGAAAACTTGGGGCAGGCTAATTCACCCCTCCACTTT.